This T cell receptor beta chain emerged from a study of T cells in localized non-small cell lung cancer. General study findings and limits: Appearance in adjacent lung was seen for a median around 60 of the top 100 tumor clones. Tumor showed lower T cell clonality than uninvolved adjacent lung, where it was highest. Higher blood T cell density tracked longer overall survival.

Method: immunoSEQ multiplex PCR; TCRdb's copy keeps in-frame clones and lacks some. Of 30,000 to 35,000 clones listed, around 93% are singletons. As concerns this clone: Its antigen remains unidentified.

The ends were cut back, 4 bases at V and 1 base at J, with 11 bases in the middle. The CDR3 sequence is 14 residues long. Germline V gives CDR1 SGHRS, CDR2 YFSETQ. The genes are TRBV5-1 and TRBJ1-1; D call uncertain. The source of this sequence is an older female donor with stage II lung adenocarcinoma. Sequenced material: peripheral blood mononuclear cells, taken before any cancer treatment. The CDR3 nucleotides are TGCGCCAGCAGCCCGTCCACAGAGAACACTGAAGCTTTCTTT. Protein product: CASSPSTENTEAFF.